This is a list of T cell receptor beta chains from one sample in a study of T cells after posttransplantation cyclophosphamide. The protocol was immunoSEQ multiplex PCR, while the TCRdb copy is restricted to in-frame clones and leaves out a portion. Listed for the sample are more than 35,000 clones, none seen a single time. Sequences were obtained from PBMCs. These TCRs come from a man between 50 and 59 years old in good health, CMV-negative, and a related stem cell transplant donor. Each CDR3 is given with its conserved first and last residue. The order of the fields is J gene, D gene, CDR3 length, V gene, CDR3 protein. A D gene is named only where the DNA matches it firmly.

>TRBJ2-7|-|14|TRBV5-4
CASSLSQGHYEQYF
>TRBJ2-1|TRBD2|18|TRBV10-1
CASTSRGAGGPNDNEQFF
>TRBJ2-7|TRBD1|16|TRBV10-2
CASSSRTGPFIYEQYF
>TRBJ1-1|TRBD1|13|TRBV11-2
CASSLDRGTEAFF
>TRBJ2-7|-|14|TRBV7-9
CASSQPRESYEQYF
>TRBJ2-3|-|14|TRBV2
CASSERGAPDTQYF
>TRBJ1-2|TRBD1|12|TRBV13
CASSEGQYGYTF
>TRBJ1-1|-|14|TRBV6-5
CASSYSPVRLEAFF
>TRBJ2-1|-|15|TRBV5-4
CASSLAVLSYNEQFF
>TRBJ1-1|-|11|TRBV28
CASIGDTEAFF
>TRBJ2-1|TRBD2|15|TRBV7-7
CASSLSGDTYNEQFF
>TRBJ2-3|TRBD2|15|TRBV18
CASSPGRGGPDTQYF
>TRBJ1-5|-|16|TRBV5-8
CASSGRAYGSNQPQHF
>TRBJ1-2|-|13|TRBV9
CASSVGRAYGYTF
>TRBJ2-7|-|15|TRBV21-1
CASSTEPGEHDEQYF
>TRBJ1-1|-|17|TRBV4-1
CASSQRTLRQMNTEAFF
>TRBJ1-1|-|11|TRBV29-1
CSVELAVLAFF
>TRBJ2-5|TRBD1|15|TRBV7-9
CASSSRQGFPTTQYF
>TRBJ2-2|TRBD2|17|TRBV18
CASSRLAGGLNTGELFF
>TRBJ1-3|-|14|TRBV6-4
CASSDGDSGNTIYF
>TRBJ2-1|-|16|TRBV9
CASSVDSGPTYNEQFF
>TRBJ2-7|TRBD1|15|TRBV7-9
CASSLVGTVSYEQYF
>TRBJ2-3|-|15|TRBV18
CASSQGQRSTDTQYF
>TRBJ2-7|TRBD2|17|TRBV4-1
CASSQGTLGLAGSEQYF
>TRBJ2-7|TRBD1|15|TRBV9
CASSVSAGGLDEQYF
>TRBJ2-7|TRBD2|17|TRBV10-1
CASTTGLAGEAAYEQYF
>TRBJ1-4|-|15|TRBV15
CATSRDFGTNEKLFF
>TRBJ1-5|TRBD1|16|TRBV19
CASRQSGTGWGQPQHF
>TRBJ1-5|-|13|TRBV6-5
CASRVEGNQPQHF